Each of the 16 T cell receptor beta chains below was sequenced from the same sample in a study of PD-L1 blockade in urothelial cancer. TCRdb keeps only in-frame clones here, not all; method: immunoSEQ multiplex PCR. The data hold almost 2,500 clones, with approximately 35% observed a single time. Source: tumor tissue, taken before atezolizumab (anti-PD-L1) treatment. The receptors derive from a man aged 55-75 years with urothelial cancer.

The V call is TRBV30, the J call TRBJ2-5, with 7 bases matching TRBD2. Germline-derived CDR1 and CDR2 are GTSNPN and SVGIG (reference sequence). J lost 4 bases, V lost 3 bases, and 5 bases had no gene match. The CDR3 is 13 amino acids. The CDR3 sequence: CAWSLTSAETQYF. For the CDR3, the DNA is TGTGCCTGGAGCCTCACTAGCGCAGAGACCCAGTACTTC.

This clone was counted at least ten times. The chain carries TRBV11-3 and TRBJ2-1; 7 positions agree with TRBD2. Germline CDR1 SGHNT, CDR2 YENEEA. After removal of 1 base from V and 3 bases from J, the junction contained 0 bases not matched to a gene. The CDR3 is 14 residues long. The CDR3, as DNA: TGTGCCAGCAGCTTAGGGGGGGGCTACAATGAGCAGTTCTTC. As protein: CASSLGGGYNEQFF.

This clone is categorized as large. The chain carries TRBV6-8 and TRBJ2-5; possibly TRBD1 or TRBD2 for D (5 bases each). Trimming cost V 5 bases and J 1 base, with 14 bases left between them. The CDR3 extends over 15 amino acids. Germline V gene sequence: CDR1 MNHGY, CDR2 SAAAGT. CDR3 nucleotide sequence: TGTGCCAGCAGTGATGGGTCGGGGACCCAAGAGACCCAGTACTTC. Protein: CASSDGSGTQETQYF.

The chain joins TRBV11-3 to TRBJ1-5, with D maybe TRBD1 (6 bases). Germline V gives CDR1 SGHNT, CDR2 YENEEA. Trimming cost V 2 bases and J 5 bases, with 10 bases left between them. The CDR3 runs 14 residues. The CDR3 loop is CASSLRGRDQPQHF. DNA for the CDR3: TGTGCCAGCAGCTTAAGGGGGAGAGATCAGCCCCAGCATTTT.

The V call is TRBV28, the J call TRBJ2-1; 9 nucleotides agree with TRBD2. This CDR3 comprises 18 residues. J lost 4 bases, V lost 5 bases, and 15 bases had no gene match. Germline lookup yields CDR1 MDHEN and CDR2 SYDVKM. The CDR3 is CASSSLAGSARPYNEQFF. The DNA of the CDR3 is TGTGCCAGCAGTAGCCTAGCGGGGAGCGCCAGGCCTTACAATGAGCAGTTCTTC.

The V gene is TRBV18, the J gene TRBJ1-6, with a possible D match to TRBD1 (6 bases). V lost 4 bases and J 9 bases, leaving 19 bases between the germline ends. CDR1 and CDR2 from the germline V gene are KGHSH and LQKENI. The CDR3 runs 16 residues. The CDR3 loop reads CASSLSSTGGGSPLHF. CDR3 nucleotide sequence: TGTGCCAGCTCACTATCCTCGACAGGCGGGGGTTCACCCCTCCACTTT.

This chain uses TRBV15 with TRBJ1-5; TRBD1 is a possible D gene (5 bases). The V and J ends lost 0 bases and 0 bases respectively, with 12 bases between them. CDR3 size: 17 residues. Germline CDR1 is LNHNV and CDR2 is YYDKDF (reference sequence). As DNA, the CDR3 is TGTGCCACCAGCAGAGATCTCGGGGGATATAGCAATCAGCCCCAGCATTTT. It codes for CATSRDLGGYSNQPQHF. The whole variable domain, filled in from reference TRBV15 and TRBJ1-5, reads DAMVIQNPRYQVTQFGKPVTLSCSQTLNHNVMYWYQQKSSQAPKLLFHYYDKDFNNEADTPDNFQSRRPNTSFCFLDIRSPGLGDTAMYLCATSRDLGGYSNQPQHFGDGTRLSIL.

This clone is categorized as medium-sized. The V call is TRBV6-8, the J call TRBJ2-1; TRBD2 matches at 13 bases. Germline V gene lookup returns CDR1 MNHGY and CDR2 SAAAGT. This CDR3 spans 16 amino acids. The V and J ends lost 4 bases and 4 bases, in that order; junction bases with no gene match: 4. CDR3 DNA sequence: TGTGCCAGCAGTTCCGGACTAGCGGGGGTATACAATGAGCAGTTCTTC. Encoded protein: CASSSGLAGVYNEQFF.

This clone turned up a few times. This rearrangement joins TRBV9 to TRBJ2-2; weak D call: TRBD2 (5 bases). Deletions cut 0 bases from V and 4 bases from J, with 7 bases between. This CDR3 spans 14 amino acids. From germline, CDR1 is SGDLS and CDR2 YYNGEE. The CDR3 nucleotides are TGTGCCAGCAGCGTAGGGCGGGTCACCGGGGAGCTGTTTTTT. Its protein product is CASSVGRVTGELFF.

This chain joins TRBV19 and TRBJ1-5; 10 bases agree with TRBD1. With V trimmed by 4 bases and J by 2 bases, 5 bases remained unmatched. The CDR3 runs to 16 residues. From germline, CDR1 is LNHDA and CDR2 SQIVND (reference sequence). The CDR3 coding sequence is TGTGCCAGTAGTAAAGGGACAGGGGCAGGCAATCAGCCCCAGCATTTT. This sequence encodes CASSKGTGAGNQPQHF.

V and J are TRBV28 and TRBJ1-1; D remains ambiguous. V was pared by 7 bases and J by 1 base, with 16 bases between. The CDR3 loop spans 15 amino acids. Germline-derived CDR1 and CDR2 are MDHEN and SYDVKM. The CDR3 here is CASTFQLGQNTEAFF. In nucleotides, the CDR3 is TGTGCCAGCACCTTCCAGCTAGGGCAGAACACTGAAGCTTTCTTT.

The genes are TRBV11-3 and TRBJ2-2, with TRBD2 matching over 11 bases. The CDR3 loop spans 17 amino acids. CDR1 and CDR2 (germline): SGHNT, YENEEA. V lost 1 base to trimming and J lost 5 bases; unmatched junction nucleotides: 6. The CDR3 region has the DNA TGTGCCAGCAGCTTAGGACTAGCGGGGAGGTGGACCGGGGAGCTGTTTTTT. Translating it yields CASSLGLAGRWTGELFF.

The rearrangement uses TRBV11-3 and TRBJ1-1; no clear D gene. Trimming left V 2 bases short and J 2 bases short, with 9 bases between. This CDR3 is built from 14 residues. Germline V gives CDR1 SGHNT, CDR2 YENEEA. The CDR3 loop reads CASSLLGSNTEAFF. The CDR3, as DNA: TGTGCCAGCAGCTTACTCGGCAGCAACACTGAAGCTTTCTTT.

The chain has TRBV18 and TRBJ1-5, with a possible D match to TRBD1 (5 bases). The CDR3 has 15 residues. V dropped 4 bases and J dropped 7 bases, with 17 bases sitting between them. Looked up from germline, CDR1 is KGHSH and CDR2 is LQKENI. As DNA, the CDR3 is TGTGCCAGCTCACTAGACAGACTATTTGGACAGCCCCAGCATTTT. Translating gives CASSLDRLFGQPQHF.

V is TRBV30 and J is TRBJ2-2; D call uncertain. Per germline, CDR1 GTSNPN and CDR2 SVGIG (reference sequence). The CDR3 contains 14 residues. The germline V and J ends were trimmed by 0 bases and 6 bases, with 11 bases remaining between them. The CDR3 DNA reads TGTGCCTGGAGTGTAACCGGGCCATCCGGGGAGCTGTTTTTT. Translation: CAWSVTGPSGELFF.

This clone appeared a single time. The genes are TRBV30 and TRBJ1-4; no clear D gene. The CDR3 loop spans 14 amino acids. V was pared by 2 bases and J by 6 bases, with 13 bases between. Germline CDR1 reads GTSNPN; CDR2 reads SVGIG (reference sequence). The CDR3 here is CAWSPGSGDEKLFF. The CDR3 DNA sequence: TGTGCCTGGAGTCCGGGATCGGGAGATGAAAAACTGTTTTTT.